The 23 T cell receptor beta chains below all came from one sample that was sequenced in a study of OX40 agonist ivuxolimab in advanced cancers. Assay: immunoSEQ multiplex PCR; the TCRdb copy retains only in-frame clones and omits some. The sample contains roughly 60,000 clones, about 85% of which appear only once. The source was CD4+ or CD8+ T cells sorted from blood, collected in a trial of the OX40 agonist ivuxolimab. The receptors derive from an adult with an advanced solid tumor such as melanoma, head and neck, liver or kidney cancer.

This chain uses TRBV7-3 with TRBJ1-2; D is perhaps TRBD1 (6 bases). Germline V gene lookup returns CDR1 SGHTA and CDR2 FQGTGA. V lost 0 bases to trimming and J lost 1 base, with 9 bases between them. CDR3 length equals 15 residues. The CDR3 DNA reads TGTGCCAGCAGCTTAACGGCAGGGGATAACTATGGCTACACCTTC. It is translated as CASSLTAGDNYGYTF.

The J gene is TRBJ2-1, the V gene TRBV6-4, with D unresolved. V was trimmed by 0 bases and J by 0 bases, leaving 6 bases between them. The germline V gene encodes CDR1 MRHNA and CDR2 SNTAGT. CDR3 size: 15 residues. The CDR3 sequence is CASSDSIGSYNEQFF. In DNA form, the CDR3 reads TGTGCCAGCAGTGACTCGATCGGCTCCTACAATGAGCAGTTCTTC.

The chain carries TRBV9 and TRBJ2-1; D not certain. The CDR3 has 14 residues. V lost 0 bases and J lost 3, with 7 bases in between. Germline CDR1 is SGDLS and CDR2 is YYNGEE. The CDR3 here is CASSVARNYNEQFF. In nucleotides, the CDR3 is TGTGCCAGCAGCGTAGCTAGAAACTACAATGAGCAGTTCTTC.

The rearrangement joins TRBV2 to TRBJ2-5; no definite D call. The germline V and J ends were trimmed by 7 bases and 1 base, with 13 bases remaining between them. The CDR3 has 14 residues. From germline, CDR1 is SNHLY and CDR2 FYNNEI. The CDR3 spells CASTRSVRQETQYF. The CDR3 region has the DNA TGTGCCAGCACCAGGTCCGTTCGCCAAGAGACCCAGTACTTC.

This clone has just one count. The chain recombines TRBV18 with TRBJ2-2, with D unresolved. Germline CDR1 and CDR2: KGHSH and LQKENI. The CDR3 is made up of 15 amino acids. Trimming removed 0 bases from V and 0 bases from J, with 5 bases in between. The CDR3: CASSPPEPNTGELFF. The CDR3 DNA sequence: TGTGCCAGCTCACCACCGGAGCCGAACACCGGGGAGCTGTTTTTT.

This chain links TRBV14 with TRBJ1-1, with D perhaps TRBD1 (5 bases). The CDR3 spans 19 residues. The V gene lost 1 base and the J gene lost 3 bases, with 24 bases spanning the gap. Germline CDR1 and CDR2: SGHDN and FVKESK. The CDR3 region is CASSQAHFGLLGRDTEAFF. Written as DNA, the CDR3 is TGTGCCAGCAGCCAAGCCCATTTTGGGCTTTTGGGGCGGGACACTGAAGCTTTCTTT.

The chain carries TRBV18 and TRBJ1-5; no reliable D call. The CDR3 totals 17 residues. Trimming stripped 3 bases from V and 2 bases from J, with 17 bases between. Germline CDR1 KGHSH, CDR2 LQKENI. CDR3 in amino acids: CASSPLPQSRGNQPQHF. In nucleotides, the CDR3 is TGTGCCAGCTCACCCCTGCCGCAATCCCGGGGCAATCAGCCCCAGCATTTT.

Within the sample, this clone is medium-sized. The chain joins TRBV9 to TRBJ1-5; no definite D call. The germline CDR1 and CDR2 sequences are SGDLS and YYNGEE. V lost 4 bases and J lost 6, with 14 bases in between. CDR3 length: 14 amino acids. Here the CDR3 reads CASSPTSDVQPQHF. The CDR3 coding sequence is TGTGCCAGCAGCCCTACCTCTGACGTTCAGCCCCAGCATTTT.

The chain recombines TRBV19 with TRBJ2-1; 11 nucleotides agree with TRBD2. Germline V lookup: CDR1 LNHDA, CDR2 SQIVND (reference sequence). CDR3 length: 14 amino acids. The V segment lost 1 base and the J segment 8 bases; nucleotides outside the gene matches: 1. The CDR3 reads CASSIVGLADEQFF. The CDR3 DNA reads TGTGCCAGTAGTATAGTGGGACTAGCGGATGAGCAGTTCTTC.

The CDR3 reads CASSVVGANVLTF. In nucleotides, the CDR3 is TGTGCCAGCAGCGTAGTTGGGGCCAACGTCCTGACTTTC. V is TRBV9 and J is TRBJ2-6, with D uncertain. The CDR3 is 13 residues long. V lost 0 bases, J lost 3 bases, and 1 base lay in between. In germline, CDR1 is SGDLS, CDR2 YYNGEE.

This clone has just one count. This sequence joins TRBV19 and TRBJ2-7; D is uncertain. The germline CDR1 and CDR2 sequences are LNHDA and SQIVND (reference sequence). V lost 6 bases to trimming and J lost 0 bases, with 6 bases between them. The CDR3 covers 12 residues. This CDR3 reads CASRSSSYEQYF. The CDR3 DNA is TGTGCCAGTAGGTCCAGCTCCTACGAGCAGTACTTC.

This chain uses TRBV4-2 with TRBJ2-5; a possible D gene is TRBD1 (5 bases). The germline CDR1 and CDR2 sequences are LGHNA and YNFKEQ. The CDR3 sequence is 14 residues long. V lost 1 base to trimming and J lost 3 bases, with 9 bases between them. CDR3 sequence reads: CASSQVSGKETQYF. The DNA of the CDR3 is TGTGCCAGCAGCCAAGTTTCAGGGAAAGAGACCCAGTACTTC.

The chain combines TRBV2 with TRBJ2-2; 9 positions match TRBD2. V dropped 7 bases and J dropped 6; count of bases not matched to a gene: 12. The CDR3 contains 16 residues. Germline CDR1 SNHLY, CDR2 FYNNEI. The CDR3: CASKLSSGGPAGELFF. CDR3 DNA sequence: TGTGCCAGCAAGTTGTCCAGCGGGGGGCCCGCCGGGGAGCTGTTTTTT.

The genes are TRBV15 and TRBJ2-1, with D tentatively TRBD1 or TRBD2 (7 bases each). The germline V and J ends were trimmed by 0 bases and 8 bases, with 17 bases remaining between them. Germline values: CDR1 LNHNV, CDR2 YYDKDF (reference sequence). The length of the CDR3 is 16 residues. CDR3 coding DNA: TGTGCCACCAGCAGAGATTTGGCAGGGGGGGTTGATGAGCAGTTCTTC. This sequence encodes CATSRDLAGGVDEQFF.

The CDR3 is CASSLSGTGTYEQYF. In nucleotides, the CDR3 is TGTGCCAGCAGCTTATCAGGGACAGGGACCTACGAGCAGTACTTC. The V gene is TRBV7-2, the J gene TRBJ2-7; 9 positions match TRBD1. CDR1 is SGHTA, CDR2 FQGNSA, per germline. V lost 2 bases, J lost 2 bases, and 4 bases stayed unmatched. This CDR3 spans 15 amino acids.

V gene TRBV5-6 combines with J gene TRBJ2-1; tentative D call: TRBD2 (6 bases). The V end was cut by 10 bases, the J end by 0 bases, with 29 bases between. Germline V gene lookup returns CDR1 SGHDT and CDR2 YYEEEE. The CDR3 totals 19 residues. CDR3 loop: CAPKVKGLPSLSSYNEQFF. CDR3 DNA: TGTGCCCCAAAGGTTAAGGGACTTCCCAGTCTCAGCTCCTACAATGAGCAGTTCTTC.

V and J are TRBV4-1 and TRBJ1-3, with 7 bases matching TRBD1. This CDR3 spans 15 amino acids. The junction had 6 bases not matched to a gene; V was cut back by 3 bases and J by 4 bases. CDR1 is MGHRA, CDR2 YSYEKL, per germline. DNA of the CDR3: TGCGCCAGCAGCCACGGAGGGGGCCCGGGAAACACCATATATTTT. Protein: CASSHGGGPGNTIYF.

With respect to this clone: One end of the junction does not line up with germline, which may come from a read error. The J gene is TRBJ2-1, the V gene TRBV7-7; 11 nucleotides line up with TRBD1. From germline, CDR1 is SSHAT and CDR2 FNYEAQ (reference sequence). The CDR3 extends over 16 amino acids. The CDR3 bases are TGTGCTAGCAGCTTAGGGACAGGGGGCTCCTACAATGAGCAGTTCTTC. The encoded protein is CASSLGTGGSYNEQFF.

The CDR3 bases are TGTGCCAGCAGACCTACGGGGGGCCCCACAGATACGCAGTATTTT. Amino acids: CASRPTGGPTDTQYF. The chain combines TRBV6-5 with TRBJ2-3; D might be TRBD2 (7 bases). V gave up 6 bases and J gave up 2 bases, with 15 bases separating them. The CDR3 is 15 amino acids. CDR1 and CDR2 (germline): MNHEY, SVGAGI.

This CDR3 reads CASSYGTAQYF. The DNA of the CDR3 is TGTGCCAGCAGTTACGGGACGGCGCAGTACTTC. V is TRBV27 and J is TRBJ2-7; D might be TRBD1 or TRBD2, each matching 5 bases. CDR1 and CDR2 from the germline V gene are MNHEY and SMNVEV (reference sequence). Trimming removed 4 bases from V and 9 bases from J, with 10 bases in between. This CDR3 is 11 amino acids long.

V usage is TRBV9 and J usage is TRBJ1-3; no reliable D call. This CDR3 has 14 amino acids. Germline V lookup: CDR1 SGDLS, CDR2 YYNGEE. Trimming pared 4 bases from V and 2 bases from J, leaving 10 bases between. The DNA of the CDR3 is TGTGCCAGCAGCACCCTCCAAGCTGGAAACACCATATATTTT. Residues: CASSTLQAGNTIYF.

V and J are TRBV5-1 and TRBJ2-7, with D perhaps TRBD2 (7 bases). Trimming removed 1 base at V and 6 bases at J, with 14 bases between. CDR3 length: 14 amino acids. Germline CDR1 SGHRS, CDR2 YFSETQ. CDR3 region: CASSLRWGGLEQYF. The DNA for the CDR3 is TGCGCCAGCAGCTTGAGGTGGGGGGGCCTCGAGCAGTACTTC. Filled out from reference TRBV5-1 and TRBJ2-7, the complete variable domain reads KAGVTQTPRYLIKTRGQQVTLSCSPISGHRSVSWYQQTPGQGLQFLFEYFSETQRNKGNFPGRFSGRQFSNSRSEMNVSTLELGDSALYLCASSLRWGGLEQYFGPGTRLTVT.

The rearrangement uses TRBV5-1 and TRBJ2-1, with 8 bases fitting TRBD2. V gave up 3 bases and J gave up 10 bases; unmatched junction bases: 9. CDR3 length: 14 amino acids. Germline CDR1 reads SGHRS; CDR2 reads YFSETQ. This chain's CDR3 is CASSSGLAQGEQFF. In DNA, the CDR3 is TGCGCCAGCAGCTCCGGACTAGCCCAAGGAGAGCAGTTCTTC.